The next 4 T cell receptor beta chains were all read from a single sample in a study of blood T cells in healthy people across ages. Together with a sample-barcoded 5' primer, a J-beta primer mix was included in a second PCR lasting about 6 to 11 cycles. TCRdb re-called the 5' RACE reads through MiXCR, storing one row per CDR3 protein. The sample lists approximately 780,000 distinct CDR3 sequences, about 26% occurring once. The sample also formed part of further work on T cells of mothers and their children.

The material sequenced was blood. Source of these receptors: a boy aged 5-17 years in good health.

The chain has TRBV29-1 and TRBJ2-5; the match to TRBD2 covers 7 bases. The DNA end favors TRBJ2-1, so the J call may be wrong. CDR3 length: 15 amino acids. The germline V gene has CDR1 SQVTM and CDR2 ANQGSEA. The CDR3 DNA reads as TGCAGCGTTGAAGAGGGGAGGGGTCGGGGCGATGAGCAGTTCTTC. Its translation is CSVEEGRGRGDEQFF.

The V gene is TRBV5-1, the J gene TRBJ2-3, with D perhaps matching TRBD2 (6 bases). The CDR3 is 13 residues long. Germline CDR1 and CDR2: SGHRS and YFSETQ. V lost 5 bases, J lost 0 bases, and 7 bases lay in between. In nucleotides, the CDR3 is TGCGCCAGCAGGGGGGGTAGCACAGATACGCAGTATTTT. Its protein product is CASRGGSTDTQYF.

This clonotype was seen only a few times. One end of the junction varies from germline; a read error may be responsible. The chain recombines TRBV20-1 with TRBJ2-5, with 11 bases aligning to TRBD2. This CDR3 contains 14 residues. Germline V gene lookup returns CDR1 DFQATT and CDR2 SNEGSKA (reference sequence). CDR3: CCARVAGGEETQYF. The CDR3 DNA is TGCTGTGCTCGAGTAGCGGGGGGGGAAGAGACCCAGTACTTC.

This clonotype appeared many times. V usage is TRBV9 and J usage is TRBJ2-5, with no clear D. CDR3 size: 13 residues. CDR1 is SGDLS and CDR2 is YYNGEE in the germline V gene. Trimming took 0 bases from V and 3 from J, leaving 6 bases between them. This chain's CDR3 is CASSVGTEETQYF. DNA for the CDR3: TGTGCCAGCAGCGTAGGAACAGAAGAGACCCAGTACTTC. The entire variable domain, with the rest obtained from reference TRBV9 and TRBJ2-5, is as follows: DSGVTQTPKHLITATGQRVTLRCSPRSGDLSVYWYQQSLDQGLQFLIQYYNGEERAKGNILERFSAQQFPDLHSELNLSSLELGDSALYFCASSVGTEETQYFGPGTRLLVL.